These T cell receptor beta chains were read from a single sample in a study of T cell responses to AZD1222 COVID-19 vaccine. Sequencing was performed with immunoSEQ multiplex PCR; in TCRdb, only in-frame clones are kept and a portion is missing. The sample consists of roughly 75,000 clones, about nine tenths of them appearing once. The sequenced sample was peripheral blood, obtained 28 days after the second AZD1222 dose. These receptors all stem from an adult who received the AZD1222 COVID-19 vaccine. Both conserved end residues are part of each CDR3. D genes are given only for firm matches. Not all rows give a size; the values are once, few, many and, for expanded clones, a class.

>TRBJ1-6|TRBV19|-|-|12
TGTGCCACCTCCGATTCCCCAGTGGCCCTCCACTTT
CATSDSPVALHF
>TRBJ2-7|TRBV12-2|-|-|14
TGTGCAAGTCGCTTAATCGAGGGGATCTACGAGCAGTACTTC
CASRLIEGIYEQYF
>TRBJ2-7|TRBV7-9|-|-|13
TGTGCCAGCAGCTCCTCCATCTCCTACGAGCAGTACTTC
CASSSSISYEQYF
>TRBJ2-2|TRBV5-5|-|TRBD1|15
TGTGCCAGCAGCTTGGGGGACAGGGGGAGAGGGGAGCTGTTTTTT
CASSLGDRGRGELFF
>TRBJ1-2|TRBV7-2|once|-|16
TGTGCCAGCAGCTCTCCTCAGGGATTATTTAACTATGGCTACACCTTC
CASSSPQGLFNYGYTF
>TRBJ1-1|TRBV27|-|-|15
TGTGCCAGCGCTTATCGGGGGGCCTTGAACACTGAAGCTTTCTTT
CASAYRGALNTEAFF
>TRBJ1-5|TRBV5-5|-|-|16
TGTGCCAGCAGCTCCAGGGTTGATAGGAGCAATCAGCCCCAGCATTTT
CASSSRVDRSNQPQHF
>TRBJ2-5|TRBV5-6|-|-|15
TGTGCCAGCAGCCCTAGTGGGGTCGCGGTAGAGACCCAGTACTTC
CASSPSGVAVETQYF
>TRBJ2-3|TRBV6-4|few|-|13
TGTGCCAGCAGTGCTAGCGGCACAGATACGCAGTATTTT
CASSASGTDTQYF
>TRBJ1-2|TRBV2|once|-|14
TGTGCCAGCAGTGAAAGGGGCCCTAACTATGGCTACACCTTC
CASSERGPNYGYTF
>TRBJ2-1|TRBV29-1|-|-|12
TGCAGCGCCGCGGGGCCAATCAATGAGCAGTTCTTC
CSAAGPINEQFF
>TRBJ1-5|TRBV7-8|-|-|13
TGTGCCAGCAGCTTAGGGCCGGGGCAGCCCCAGCATTTT
CASSLGPGQPQHF
>TRBJ2-7|TRBV20-1|-|-|10
TGCAGTGCCGTCAGGGGCGAGCAGTACTTC
CSAVRGEQYF
>TRBJ1-1|TRBV5-1|-|-|13
TGCGCCAGCAGCATAGGGACGGGTATCGAAGCTTTCTTT
CASSIGTGIEAFF
>TRBJ2-7|TRBV4-1|-|-|13
TGCGCCAGCAGCCAAGCCGGCTCCTACGAGCAGTACTTC
CASSQAGSYEQYF
>TRBJ2-1|TRBV2|-|-|12
TGTGCCAGCAGTATTGACAGGATTAAGCAGTTCTTC
CASSIDRIKQFF
>TRBJ2-5|TRBV12-5|-|TRBD1|13
TGTGCTAGTGGTCTAGGGACAGAAGAGACCCAGTACTTC
CASGLGTEETQYF
>TRBJ1-5|TRBV12-3/TRBV12-4|-|-|13
TGTGCCAGCAGTTTTTCGGGAAATCAGCCCCAGCATTTT
CASSFSGNQPQHF
>TRBJ2-6|TRBV30|-|-|17
TGTGCCTGGAGTGTAGGGGTAGGGAGCTCTGGGGCCAACGTCCTGACTTTC
CAWSVGVGSSGANVLTF
>TRBJ2-1|TRBV30|-|-|17
TGTGCCTGGAGTACTGGGCTTGGGCAGGGCTCCTACAATGAGCAGTTCTTC
CAWSTGLGQGSYNEQFF
>TRBJ2-2|TRBV4-1|-|-|19
TGCGCCAGCAGCCCAGCTCGACCGACGGGACAACAGTACGCCGGGGAGCTGTTTTTT
CASSPARPTGQQYAGELFF
>TRBJ2-3|TRBV6-5|once|-|13
TGTGCCAGCAGCCCCCTTCACACAGATACGCAGTATTTT
CASSPLHTDTQYF
>TRBJ1-3|TRBV5-4|-|-|15
TGTGCCAGCAGCTTGGATCGGGGATCTGGAAACACCATATATTTT
CASSLDRGSGNTIYF
>TRBJ1-2|TRBV11-2|-|TRBD1|16
TGTGCCAGCAGCTTAGTGGGTACAGGGGCATGGTATGGCTACACCTTC
CASSLVGTGAWYGYTF
>TRBJ2-7|TRBV9|-|-|15
TGTGCCAGCAGCCCTAGTCTGAGAACCCCCTACGAGCAGTACTTC
CASSPSLRTPYEQYF
>TRBJ2-7|TRBV5-1|few|-|18
TGCGCCAGCAGCTTGCCTTCCCTGGGGCAGGGGTTTTCCTACGAGCAGTACTTC
CASSLPSLGQGFSYEQYF
>TRBJ1-2|TRBV7-9|-|-|12
TGTGCCAGCAGCTTAGATTTAGTTGGCTACACCTTC
CASSLDLVGYTF
>TRBJ2-1|TRBV5-5|-|-|16
TGTGCCAGCAGCTTGCGGGGTACTGGCTCCTACAATGAGCAGTTCTTC
CASSLRGTGSYNEQFF
>TRBJ2-7|TRBV7-9|once|TRBD2|15
TGTGCCAGCAGCCCTCGGACTAGCGCTGGGTACGAGCAGTACTTC
CASSPRTSAGYEQYF
>TRBJ1-2|TRBV29-1|once|TRBD1|15
TGCAGCGTTGCAACTCCGACAGGGTTTAGCTATGGCTACACCTTC
CSVATPTGFSYGYTF
>TRBJ1-6|TRBV6-2/TRBV6-3|-|TRBD1|14
TGTGCCAGCAGTTACGGGGACAGACATTCACCCCTCCACTTT
CASSYGDRHSPLHF
>TRBJ2-3|TRBV5-1|-|TRBD2|16
TGCGCCAGCAGCTCTGAGCTAGCGGGGGGAACAGATACGCAGTATTTT
CASSSELAGGTDTQYF
>TRBJ1-5|TRBV6-6|-|-|13
TGTGCCAGCAGTTACGGACGGGGTCAGCCCCAGCATTTT
CASSYGRGQPQHF
>TRBJ1-1|TRBV27|-|-|14
TGTGCCAGCAGTTCAGGCCTACAGGGTCCTCGCGCTTTCTTT
CASSSGLQGPRAFF
>TRBJ1-6|TRBV30|-|-|16
TGTGCCTGGAGTTCCACGCCGGGGTCATTAAATTCACCCCTCCACTTT
CAWSSTPGSLNSPLHF
>TRBJ2-3|TRBV5-1|-|-|14
TGCGCCAGCAGACTGGAGTCGGGGGCGGATACGCAGTATTTT
CASRLESGADTQYF
>TRBJ2-5|TRBV6-5|-|-|14
TGTGCCAGCAGTCCCAGGGGGGGACTAGAGACCCAGTACTTC
CASSPRGGLETQYF
>TRBJ1-6|TRBV20-1|-|TRBD1|14
TGCAGTGCTAGTGGGACAGGGTCTAATTCACCCCTCCACTTT
CSASGTGSNSPLHF
>TRBJ1-1|TRBV6-5|-|-|14
TGTGCCAGCATAAAAACCGACGGTAACACTGAAGCTTTCTTT
CASIKTDGNTEAFF
>TRBJ1-5|TRBV19|-|-|12
TGTGCCAGTAGTCAGAGCAATCAGCCCCAGCATTTT
CASSQSNQPQHF
>TRBJ2-3|TRBV12-2|-|-|15
TGTGCAAGTCGCCAGAGGAAGGGGCCTCAGAATACGCAGTATTTT
CASRQRKGPQNTQYF
>TRBJ2-2|TRBV5-1|few|-|16
TGCGCCAGCAGCCCCGCGGTTACAGGAGGCACCGGGGAGCTGTTTTTT
CASSPAVTGGTGELFF
>TRBJ1-2|TRBV6-5|-|TRBD1|13
TGTGCCAGCAGCTGGACAGGGGTGGATGGCTACACCTTC
CASSWTGVDGYTF
>TRBJ2-2|TRBV30|once|-|16
TGTGCCTGGAGTGTAGGGGAACTAGGACCTACCGGGGAGCTGTTTTTT
CAWSVGELGPTGELFF
>TRBJ1-3|TRBV4-2|-|-|16
TGTGCCAGCAGCCCTCTCGGGCGGGGGCTAGGAAACACCATATATTTT
CASSPLGRGLGNTIYF
>TRBJ2-7|TRBV21-1|-|-|14
TGTGCCATCTTCTGGGATGGAACCTCCTACGAGCAGTACTTC
CAIFWDGTSYEQYF
>TRBJ1-1|TRBV9|-|-|13
TGTGCCAGCAGCGTAGGGAGGGGTACTGAAGCTTTCTTT
CASSVGRGTEAFF
>TRBJ1-2|TRBV2|-|-|13
TGTGCCAGCAAGGCAGGGGACCTCTATGGCTACACCTTC
CASKAGDLYGYTF
>TRBJ2-1|TRBV7-8|-|TRBD2|16
TGTGCCAGCAGCCCGGGAAGCGGGGGCTCCTACAATGAGCAGTTCTTC
CASSPGSGGSYNEQFF
>TRBJ2-7|TRBV11-2|-|-|14
TGTGCCAGCAGCTGGTTACTAGGTGCCGACGAGCAGTACTTC
CASSWLLGADEQYF
>TRBJ1-5|TRBV7-2|few|TRBD1|15
TGTGCCAGCAGGCCCAGGGGGGGAGGGAATCAGCCCCAGCATTTT
CASRPRGGGNQPQHF
>TRBJ1-2|TRBV6-5|once|-|12
TGTGCCAGCCGGAGGGGGGTTTTCAGCTACACCTTC
CASRRGVFSYTF
>TRBJ2-1|TRBV7-2|-|TRBD2|15
TGTGCCAGCAGCCCCGGGACTAGCGGGGTCAGTGAGCAGTTCTTC
CASSPGTSGVSEQFF
>TRBJ1-5|TRBV28|-|-|15
TGTGCCAGCAGTTTAGAGTCAGAGAGCAATCAGCCCCAGCATTTT
CASSLESESNQPQHF
>TRBJ1-3|TRBV7-2|-|-|14
TGTGCCAGCAGATTCCAGAACTCTGGAAACACCATATATTTT
CASRFQNSGNTIYF